Listed below are T cell receptor beta chains from one sample, sequenced in a study of control samples from healthy donors and cancer patients. The table came from immunoSEQ multiplex PCR; TCRdb's copy has only in-frame clones and leaves some out. The repertoire holds roughly 26,000 clones, 80% to 85% seen once, with about 25% in the top ten. The sample consisted of PBMCs. These receptors originate from a man in his sixties with colorectal cancer. CDR3s include the opening cysteine and the closing phenylalanine or tryptophan. The order of the fields is V gene, clone size, D gene, J gene, CDR3 DNA, CDR3 protein. The D gene is left open where the match is weak. Expanded clones get a size class; other rows say once, few or many, or leave the size out.

TRBV10-2	.	TRBD2	TRBJ2-7	TGCGCCAGTCGGAACGGGGGGGGGACCTACGAGCAGTACTTC	CASRNGGGTYEQYF
TRBV7-2	.	.	TRBJ1-2	TGTGCCAGCGCCGGACAGCCTAACTATGGCTACACCTTC	CASAGQPNYGYTF
TRBV5-1	once	.	TRBJ2-1	TGCGCCAGCGGGGGGGACAGCTCCTACAATGAGCAGTTCTTC	CASGGDSSYNEQFF
TRBV29-1	.	.	TRBJ1-2	TGCAGCGTTGAAAGACCTCCCGGATGGGGGGCAGAGGGTGGCTACACCTTC	CSVERPPGWGAEGGYTF
TRBV10-1	.	.	TRBJ2-2	TGCGCCAGCAGTTACGGGGGCGCCCTTGACGGGGAGCTGTTTTTT	CASSYGGALDGELFF
TRBV11-2	few	.	TRBJ1-5	TGTGCCAGCAGCGCAGGGATAGTACGCAATCAGCCCCAGCATTTT	CASSAGIVRNQPQHF
TRBV30	.	TRBD2	TRBJ2-1	TGTGCCTGGAGAGGACACACTGGCGGGGGTTACAATGAGCAGTTCTTC	CAWRGHTGGGYNEQFF
TRBV7-9	.	.	TRBJ1-2	TGTGCCAGCAGGACTACTCTGGGGAATGGCTACACCTTC	CASRTTLGNGYTF
TRBV18	few	.	TRBJ1-6	TGTGCCAGCTCACCAGGGACCCTGGACAATTCACCCCTCCACTTT	CASSPGTLDNSPLHF
TRBV3-1/TRBV3-2	.	.	TRBJ1-1	TGTGCCAGCAGCCCCGACTCAGGGGCTGCTTTCTTT	CASSPDSGAAFF
TRBV10-2	.	.	TRBJ2-2	TGCGCCAGCAGTGAGTTAACTTCTACCGGGGAGCTGTTTTTT	CASSELTSTGELFF
TRBV7-6	medium-sized	.	TRBJ1-1	TGTGCCAGCAGCTTAGGAGATAACACTGAAGCTTTCTTT	CASSLGDNTEAFF
TRBV5-1	.	.	TRBJ1-2	TGCGCCAGCAGCTTGGCCGTCGGGACGGAAAACAACTATGGCTACACCTTC	CASSLAVGTENNYGYTF
TRBV19	.	TRBD2	TRBJ2-5	TGTGCCAGTAGTACCCCTGGGAGGGAAGAGACCCAGTACTTC	CASSTPGREETQYF
TRBV14	few	.	TRBJ1-5	TGTGCCAGCAGTGGGAGTAGCAATCAGCCCCAGCATTTT	CASSGSSNQPQHF
TRBV9	.	.	TRBJ1-1	TGTGCCAGCAGCGTAGCTGGGAACAGGGTCACTGAAGCTTTCTTT	CASSVAGNRVTEAFF
TRBV3-1/TRBV3-2	.	TRBD1	TRBJ2-7	TGTGCCAGCAGCCAACGTGGAACAGGGGTGGCCGAGCAGTACTTC	CASSQRGTGVAEQYF
TRBV2	.	.	TRBJ2-1	TGTGCCAGCACCACCTTTGGGGGAGCGAATGAGCAGTTCTTC	CASTTFGGANEQFF
TRBV4-1	.	.	TRBJ1-2	TGCGCCAGCAGCCAAGATGGTCGTCGGGGTGGCTATGGCTACACCTTC	CASSQDGRRGGYGYTF
TRBV11-2	.	.	TRBJ2-3	TGTGCCAGCAGCTTACCGGGGGCAGATACGCAGTATTTT	CASSLPGADTQYF
TRBV5-4	.	TRBD2	TRBJ2-1	TGTGCCAGCAGCTTGTCTAGCGGGGGGGCGAATGAGCAGTTCTTC	CASSLSSGGANEQFF
TRBV15	.	.	TRBJ2-7	TGTGCCACCAGCAGACATGTAGACTACGAGCAGTACTTC	CATSRHVDYEQYF
TRBV29-1	few	TRBD1	TRBJ1-1	TGCAGCGTGGACAGGATGAACACTGAAGCTTTCTTT	CSVDRMNTEAFF
TRBV6-1	.	TRBD1	TRBJ1-1	TGTGCCAGCAGTGAACCTCTGGGGGGACAGCTCAACACTGAAGCTTTCTTT	CASSEPLGGQLNTEAFF